Below, 31 T cell receptor beta chains from the same sample are listed, as sequenced in a study of regulatory T cells in long-lasting Graves disease. Documented time point: newly diagnosed GD, antithyroid drugs for less than 3 months. The TCR library was prepared using RNA isolated from PBMCs. Through Arm-PCR of CDR3 regions and iRepertoire HTBI primers, TCR beta libraries were built. TCRdb redid the calling of the multiplex PCR reads with MiXCR, one entry per CDR3 protein. The sample carries hundreds of thousands of distinct CDR3 sequences, roughly 16% recorded once. This sample also appeared in a second study, on T cells in Graves' hyperthyroidism and ophthalmopathy.

Source: peripheral blood mononuclear cells (PBMCs), taken at new diagnosis, from a patient treated with antithyroid drugs. These receptor sequences come from a woman aged 35-65 years with Graves disease.

V is TRBV20-1 and J is TRBJ1-5; weak D call: TRBD1 (5 bases). Germline-derived CDR1 and CDR2 are DFQATT and SNEGSKA (reference sequence). The CDR3 extends over 13 amino acids. Deletions cut 1 base from V and 6 bases from J, with 10 bases between. The CDR3 sequence is CSARGQSGQPQHF. CDR3 DNA: TGCAGTGCTAGAGGACAGTCCGGTCAGCCCCAGCATTTT.

There are many counts of this clonotype. V gene TRBV20-1 combines with J gene TRBJ2-7; 9 bases are a match to TRBD2. The CDR3 is made up of 14 amino acids. Germline CDR1 DFQATT, CDR2 SNEGSKA (reference sequence). Germline trimming cut 0 bases from V and 3 bases from J; bases unmatched to any gene: 3. The CDR3 spells CSAREPSGNYEQYF. The DNA for the CDR3 is TGCAGTGCTAGAGAACCTAGCGGGAACTACGAGCAGTACTTC.

Comment on this clonotype: With a much larger clone just one base away, this may be a read error. The conserved phenylalanine or tryptophan is not found at the CDR3 terminus, so this likely reflects a read error. The chain employs TRBV20-1 and TRBJ1-1; 9 bases are shared with TRBD1. The V and J ends lost 1 base and 5 bases, in that order; junction bases with no gene match: 8. The CDR3 is 15 amino acids. Per germline, CDR1 DFQATT and CDR2 SNEGSKA (reference sequence). CDR3 bases: TGCAGTGCTAGAGGCAGGACAGGGGAGATTACTGAAGCTTTCTCT. Residues: CSARGRTGEITEAFS.

This clonotype was recorded a few times. V and J are TRBV13 and TRBJ2-7; D unclear. Germline V CDR1 and CDR2: PRHDT, FYEKMQ (reference sequence). V gave up 8 bases and J gave up 3 bases, with 8 bases separating them. This CDR3 spans 11 amino acids. DNA of the CDR3: TGTGCCAGCGGAATGGGCTACGAGCAGTACTTC. Protein product: CASGMGYEQYF.

There are a few counts of this clonotype. The chain combines TRBV3-1 with TRBJ1-2; 8 bases are a match to TRBD1. This CDR3 is 14 amino acids long. Per the germline V gene, CDR1 is LGHDT and CDR2 is YNNKEL (reference sequence). The ends lost 1 base at V and 8 bases at J; junction bases unmatched: 6. The CDR3 spells CASSQVQGAGGYTF. The CDR3 bases are TGTGCCAGCAGCCAAGTGCAGGGGGCGGGAGGCTACACCTTC.

In the case of this clonotype: A much larger clone is a single base away; this may be a read error. This chain uses TRBV28 with TRBJ2-5, with D possibly matching TRBD1 (5 bases). The DNA end favors TRBJ2-1, so the J call may be wrong. The CDR3 has 16 residues. Germline assignment: CDR1 MDHEN and CDR2 SYDVKM. The DNA of the CDR3 is TGTGCCAGCAGTTTAGCTTCAGGGAAGATGTTGTGGGAGCAGTTCTTC. Protein sequence: CASSLASGKMLWEQFF.

The J gene is TRBJ1-4, the V gene TRBV12-5, with TRBD1 matching 9 bases. V dropped 1 base and J dropped 8; count of bases not matched to a gene: 8. CDR1 and CDR2 (germline): LGHNT, FRNRAP. The CDR3 has 16 amino acids. The CDR3 region is CASGLGSGQGGEKLFF. CDR3 DNA sequence: TGTGCTAGTGGTTTGGGTTCGGGACAGGGAGGAGAAAAACTGTTTTTT.

V and J are TRBV24-1 and TRBJ2-1; possibly TRBD2 for D (6 bases). This CDR3 contains 15 residues. V was trimmed by 6 bases and J by 1 base, leaving 12 bases between them. Germline V gene sequence: CDR1 KGHDR, CDR2 SFDVKD. The CDR3 DNA reads TGTGCCACCAGTCGTGGAGGGGTTTCCTACAATGAGCAGTTCTTC. Translated, it gives CATSRGGVSYNEQFF.

This clonotype was seen ten or more times. This chain connects TRBV6-5 to TRBJ2-1; unclear D gene. V lost 4 bases and J lost 8, with 12 bases in between. Germline loops: CDR1 MNHEY, CDR2 SVGAGI. The CDR3 has 13 residues. CDR3 region: CASSLDFLYEQFF. CDR3 sequence (DNA): TGTGCCAGCAGTTTAGACTTCCTCTATGAGCAGTTCTTC.

About this clonotype itself: A read error may produce the germline difference seen at one junction end. V and J are TRBV19 and TRBJ2-7; 7 nucleotides line up with TRBD1. Germline loops: CDR1 LNHDA, CDR2 SQIVND (reference sequence). The CDR3 is made up of 15 amino acids. For the CDR3, the DNA is TGTGCCAGTAGTCACGACAGGGCTAGGTCCTACGGGCAGTACTTC. It encodes CASSHDRARSYGQYF. The full variable domain, with the rest looked up from reference TRBV19 and TRBJ2-7, is DGGITQSPKYLFRKEGQNVTLSCEQNLNHDAMYWYRQDPGQGLRLIYYSQIVNDFQKGDIAEGYSVSREKKESFPLTVTSAQKNPTAFYLCASSHDRARSYGQYFGPGTRLTVT.

This clonotype was recorded at least ten times. The V gene is TRBV20-1, the J gene TRBJ2-3; 9 nucleotides match TRBD2. CDR1 DFQATT and CDR2 SNEGSKA come from the germline V gene (reference sequence). The trim removed 6 bases at V and 2 bases at J, leaving 9 bases unmatched. The CDR3 runs 15 residues. The CDR3 loop is CSALLAGASTDTQYF. CDR3 nucleotides: TGCAGTGCCCTCTTAGCGGGGGCTTCCACAGATACGCAGTATTTT.

This chain links TRBV28 with TRBJ1-1; D remains unclear. Trimming pared 7 bases from V and 4 bases from J, leaving 16 bases between. The CDR3 runs to 14 residues. The V gene's germline CDR1 is MDHEN and CDR2 SYDVKM. The CDR3 sequence: CASTLSFGGTEAFF. The DNA of the CDR3 is TGTGCCAGCACCCTCAGCTTCGGTGGCACTGAAGCTTTCTTT.

Many counts were recorded for this clonotype. The chain is built from TRBV12-3 or TRBV12-4 and TRBJ2-7; tentatively, D is TRBD1 (6 bases). This CDR3 has 11 residues. V lost 6 bases, J lost 12 bases, and 15 bases lay in between. CDR3 in DNA: TGTGCCAGCAGCGAAAGACAGGCGACGTACTTC. Translated, it gives CASSERQATYF.

The chain uses TRBV5-6 and TRBJ2-1; unclear D gene. The germline gives CDR1 SGHDT, CDR2 YYEEEE. The CDR3 extends over 15 amino acids. V was clipped by 0 bases and J by 2 bases, with 9 bases between them. CDR3 residues: CASSLGAVPYNEQFF. The DNA of the CDR3 is TGTGCCAGCAGCTTGGGGGCCGTCCCCTACAATGAGCAGTTCTTC.

This clonotype has just a few counts. The chain employs TRBV4-2 and TRBJ2-1; 15 positions match TRBD2. This CDR3 has 16 amino acids. CDR1 is LGHNA and CDR2 is YNFKEQ in the germline V gene. Germline trimming cut 7 bases from V and 4 bases from J; bases unmatched to any gene: 5. CDR3 amino acids: CASTGLAGGRYNEQFF. The CDR3, as DNA: TGTGCCAGCACCGGACTAGCGGGGGGGAGGTACAATGAGCAGTTCTTC.

The CDR3 nucleotides read TGTGCCATCAGTGAGCTGACAGGAGGGGAAAAACTGTTTTTT. This sequence encodes CAISELTGGEKLFF. J is TRBJ1-4 and V is TRBV10-3; weak D call: TRBD1 (6 bases). The V gene lost 2 bases and the J gene lost 8 bases, with 12 bases spanning the gap. The CDR3 sequence is 14 residues long. Germline lookup yields CDR1 ENHRY and CDR2 SYGVKD.

This clonotype was picked up a small number of times. The chain uses TRBV12-3 or TRBV12-4 and TRBJ1-6; 7 nucleotides match TRBD1. V was clipped by 7 bases and J by 8 bases; unmatched bases: 11. The CDR3 length is 15 residues. The CDR3 spells CASTSGTAQDSPLHF. The CDR3 region has the DNA TGTGCCAGCACTTCAGGGACAGCTCAGGATTCACCCCTCCACTTT.

A note on this clonotype: This could be a read error, since a much larger clone is one nucleotide away. The J gene is TRBJ1-6, the V gene TRBV3-1; D gene unclear. Germline V gives CDR1 LGHDT, CDR2 YNNKEL (reference sequence). Trimming removed 5 bases from V and 8 bases from J, with 16 bases in between. The CDR3 spans 15 residues. For the CDR3, the DNA is TGTGCCAGCAGCTTCCGCAGAGATTATCATTCACCCCTCCACTTT. Protein: CASSFRRDYHSPLHF.

The V and J genes are TRBV30 and TRBJ2-1; 8 nucleotides align to TRBD1. Germline lookup yields CDR1 GTSNPN and CDR2 SVGIG (reference sequence). The CDR3 length is 13 residues. Germline trimming cut 5 bases from V and 5 bases from J; bases unmatched to any gene: 5. The CDR3 sequence is CAWDRGRDNEQFF. The CDR3 DNA sequence: TGTGCCTGGGACAGGGGAAGGGACAATGAGCAGTTCTTC.

In this sample, this clonotype turned up a few times. A much larger clone lies one base from this, so it may be a read error. J is TRBJ1-1 and V is TRBV12-3 or TRBV12-4; D gene uncertain. The CDR3 loop spans 14 amino acids. The CDR3 region has the DNA TGTGCCAGCAAACTATGGGGATTGAACACTGAAGCTCTCTTT. As protein: CASKLWGLNTEALF.

For this clonotype: A much larger clone differs from this one at a single base, so this may be a read error. V and J are TRBV20-1 and TRBJ2-7, with 8 bases identical to TRBD2. The CDR3 loop spans 14 amino acids. Per the germline V gene, CDR1 is DFQATT and CDR2 is SNEGSKA (reference sequence). V was pared by 6 bases and J by 7 bases, with 14 bases of the junction left unmatched. CDR3 in DNA: TGCAGTGCCTACAGCGGGGGCCCTAAGAATGAGCAGTACTTC. Translated, it gives CSAYSGGPKNEQYF.

This chain connects TRBV6-1 to TRBJ2-5; TRBD2 aligns across 12 bases. J lost 7 bases, V lost 5 bases, and 11 bases had no gene match. The CDR3 extends over 16 amino acids. Germline V gene data show CDR1 as MNHNS and CDR2 as SASEGT. The CDR3 nucleotides are TGTGCCAGCAGTAACCCTAGCGGGGGGGGTGGGGGGACCCAGTACTTC. The encoded protein is CASSNPSGGGGGTQYF.

V and J are TRBV20-1 and TRBJ1-5, with D possibly matching TRBD1 (5 bases). Trimming removed 3 bases at V and 2 bases at J, with 14 bases between. This CDR3 has 15 residues. CDR1 and CDR2 from the germline V gene are DFQATT and SNEGSKA (reference sequence). The CDR3 DNA reads TGCAGTGCTAGGAGGATCGGGGGAGGCAATCAGCCCCAGCATTTT. It yields the protein CSARRIGGGNQPQHF.

The chain has TRBV3-1 and TRBJ2-6, with 9 bases identical to TRBD2. V lost 0 bases to trimming and J lost 0 bases; unmatched junction nucleotides: 6. This CDR3 region has 19 residues. Germline-derived CDR1 and CDR2 are LGHDT and YNNKEL (reference sequence). CDR3: CASSQDRSGGSSGANVLTF. For the CDR3, the DNA is TGTGCCAGCAGCCAAGATCGTAGCGGGGGCAGCTCTGGGGCCAACGTCCTGACTTTC.

V and J are TRBV20-1 and TRBJ2-1; D possibly corresponds to TRBD2 (7 bases). The CDR3 totals 13 residues. Trimming took 4 bases from V and 4 from J, leaving 11 bases between them. Germline V CDR1 and CDR2: DFQATT, SNEGSKA (reference sequence). CDR3 in amino acids: CSATGGSYNEQFF. The CDR3 DNA sequence: TGCAGTGCTACGGGGGGCTCATACAATGAGCAGTTCTTC.

In this sample, this clonotype turned up many times. The gene calls are TRBV3-1 and TRBJ2-2, with D perhaps TRBD2 (5 bases). V was shortened by 4 bases and J by 4 bases, with 10 bases between the two germline ends. The CDR3 sequence is 14 residues long. Germline V gene data show CDR1 as LGHDT and CDR2 as YNNKEL (reference sequence). CDR3 sequence reads: CASSPGRGTGELFF. The CDR3 DNA is TGTGCCAGCAGCCCCGGACGGGGCACCGGGGAGCTGTTTTTT.

There are a few counts of this clonotype. V and J are TRBV6-1 and TRBJ1-4; a weak D match, TRBD1 (6 bases). V shed 5 bases and J shed 0 bases, with 13 bases lying between them. The germline V gene encodes CDR1 MNHNS and CDR2 SASEGT. The CDR3 length is 16 residues. The DNA for the CDR3 is TGTGCCAGCAGTAGGACAGCCTCTGCAACTAATGAAAAACTGTTTTTT. It yields the protein CASSRTASATNEKLFF.

This clonotype was seen a few times. The chain carries TRBV10-3 and TRBJ1-2; TRBD1 might be the D (6 bases). CDR1 and CDR2 (germline): ENHRY, SYGVKD. V lost 8 bases and J lost 5, with 18 bases in between. CDR3 length: 14 residues. The CDR3 coding sequence is TGTGCCATCTCCGATCGGGGGGCGGATTATGGCTACACCTTC. Amino acids: CAISDRGADYGYTF.

This clonotype was seen more than once but under ten times. The chain recombines TRBV10-2 with TRBJ2-1, with 11 positions matching TRBD2. The V segment lost 6 bases and the J segment 7 bases; nucleotides outside the gene matches: 5. The CDR3 spans 14 residues. CDR1 is WSHSY, CDR2 SAAADI, per germline. CDR3 residues: CASRLAGGVNEQFF. DNA for the CDR3: TGCGCCAGCAGATTAGCGGGGGGGGTTAATGAGCAGTTCTTC.

Notes on this clonotype: Possible read error: a much larger clone is one base away. The V gene is TRBV18, the J gene TRBJ1-1, with D unclear. The CDR3 loop spans 13 amino acids. The V end lost 3 bases, the J end lost 4 bases, and 9 bases lay between the germline ends. Germline CDR1 reads KGHSH; CDR2 reads LQKENI. The CDR3 DNA reads as TGTGCCAGCTCACCTGACCCAGGCACTGAAGCTTTCTTT. Translating gives CASSPDPGTEAFF.

This clonotype was detected only a few times. V and J are TRBV19 and TRBJ1-6, with a weak D call TRBD1 (6 bases). Germline V CDR1 and CDR2: LNHDA, SQIVND (reference sequence). V lost 3 bases to trimming and J lost 7 bases, with 10 bases between them. The CDR3 runs 14 residues. The chain's CDR3 is CASSMAQGNSPLHF. Written as DNA, the CDR3 is TGTGCCAGTAGTATGGCACAGGGCAATTCACCCCTCCACTTT.